The clone carrying this T cell receptor beta chain was recorded only once. Target depth was 1 in 200,000 to 1 in 1 million T cells, about 10x per clonotype. TCRdb's table, derived via immunoSEQ multiplex PCR, lists solely in-frame clones and lacks some. The data contain some 150,000 clones, 75% to 80% of them singletons. The source of the sample is a study of cytotoxic CD8 clonotypes in ibrutinib-treated CLL. The clonotype comes from a human donor with chronic lymphocytic leukemia. Here the sequenced sample was PBMCs, taken after 24 months of ibrutinib treatment.

The CDR3 is CASTEGLAGANVLTF. The CDR3 nucleotides read TGTGCCAGCACCGAAGGACTAGCGGGGGCCAACGTCCTGACTTTC. The chain carries TRBV6-6 and TRBJ2-6; 9 bases agree with TRBD2. The CDR3 is 15 residues long. Germline loops: CDR1 MNHNY, CDR2 SVGAGI (reference sequence). The J segment lost 4 bases and the V segment lost 7 bases, leaving 5 bases of the junction unmatched.